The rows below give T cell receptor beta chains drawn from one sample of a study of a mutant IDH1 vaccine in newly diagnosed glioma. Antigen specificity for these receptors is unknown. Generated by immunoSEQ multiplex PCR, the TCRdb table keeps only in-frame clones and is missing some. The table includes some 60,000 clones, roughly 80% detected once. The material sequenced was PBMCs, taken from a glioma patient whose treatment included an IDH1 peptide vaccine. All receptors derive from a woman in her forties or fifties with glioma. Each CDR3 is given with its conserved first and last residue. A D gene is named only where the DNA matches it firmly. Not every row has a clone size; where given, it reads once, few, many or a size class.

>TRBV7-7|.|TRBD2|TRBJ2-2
CASSPSGAHTGELFF
TGTGCTAGCAGCCCGAGCGGGGCGCACACCGGGGAGCTGTTTTTT
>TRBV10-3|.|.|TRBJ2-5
CAISEFGRPETQYF
TGTGCCATCAGTGAGTTTGGCAGGCCTGAGACCCAGTACTTC
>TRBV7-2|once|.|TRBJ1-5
CASSQGDGLNQPQHF
TGTGCCAGCAGCCAAGGGGACGGCTTAAATCAGCCCCAGCATTTT
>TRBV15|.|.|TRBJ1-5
CATSTRAHSNQPQHF
TGTGCCACCAGCACTCGGGCACATAGCAATCAGCCCCAGCATTTT
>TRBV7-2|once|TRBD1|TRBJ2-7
CASSPGQGAGEQYF
TGTGCCAGCAGCCCAGGACAGGGGGCTGGCGAGCAGTACTTC
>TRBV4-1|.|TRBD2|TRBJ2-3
CASTRLAGATDTQYF
TGCGCCAGCACCCGACTAGCGGGGGCCACAGATACGCAGTATTTT
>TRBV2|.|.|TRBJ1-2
CASSEALGGNGYTF
TGTGCCAGCAGTGAAGCGCTGGGGGGCAATGGCTACACCTTC
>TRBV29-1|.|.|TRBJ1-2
CSGDLTNYGYTF
TGCAGCGGAGATCTTACTAACTATGGCTACACCTTC
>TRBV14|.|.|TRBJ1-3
CASSPYMDRYTIYF
TGTGCCAGCAGCCCCTACATGGACAGATACACCATATATTTT
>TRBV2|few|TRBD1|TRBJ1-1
CASRSRDRAIGEAFF
TGTGCCAGCCGGTCCCGGGACAGGGCGATAGGTGAAGCTTTCTTT
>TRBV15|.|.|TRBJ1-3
CATSRDNPQGRGSGNTIYF
TGTGCCACCAGCAGAGACAACCCCCAGGGACGAGGCTCTGGAAACACCATATATTTT
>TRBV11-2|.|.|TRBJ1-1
CASSFGGLNTEAFF
TGTGCCAGCAGCTTTGGGGGATTGAACACTGAAGCTTTCTTT
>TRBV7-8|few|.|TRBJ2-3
CASSFRGVTDTQYF
TGTGCCAGCAGCTTCCGTGGGGTCACAGATACGCAGTATTTT
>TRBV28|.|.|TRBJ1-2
CASSFGYGYTF
TGTGCCAGCAGTTTCGGGTATGGCTACACCTTC
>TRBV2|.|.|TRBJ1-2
CASSGLTVNYGYTF
TGTGCCAGCAGTGGGCTAACAGTTAACTATGGCTACACCTTC
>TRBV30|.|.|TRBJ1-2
CAWSRQVPNYGYTF
TGTGCCTGGAGTCGGCAGGTCCCTAACTATGGCTACACCTTC
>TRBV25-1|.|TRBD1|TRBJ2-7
CASSPRQGLYEQYF
TGTGCCAGCAGCCCAAGACAGGGTCTCTACGAGCAGTACTTC
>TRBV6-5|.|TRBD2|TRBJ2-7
CASSLAGYHEQYF
TGTGCCAGCAGCCTAGCGGGATACCACGAGCAGTACTTC
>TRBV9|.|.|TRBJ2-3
CASSVLGGRDTQYF
TGTGCCAGCAGCGTCCTAGGGGGGAGGGATACGCAGTATTTT
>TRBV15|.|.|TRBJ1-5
CATSRDPEGQPQHF
TGTGCCACCAGCAGAGATCCAGAGGGGCAGCCCCAGCATTTT
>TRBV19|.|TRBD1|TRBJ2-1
CASKQRQGRDNEQFF
TGTGCCAGTAAGCAAAGACAGGGTCGGGACAATGAGCAGTTCTTC
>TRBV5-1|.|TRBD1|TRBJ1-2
CASSLARGLNYGYTF
TGCGCCAGCAGCTTGGCCAGGGGGCTTAACTATGGCTACACCTTC
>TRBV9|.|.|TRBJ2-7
CASSVALESSYEQYF
TGTGCCAGCAGCGTAGCTCTGGAGAGCTCCTACGAGCAGTACTTC
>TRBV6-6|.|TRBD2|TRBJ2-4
CASTGAGVAKNIQYF
TGTGCCAGCACTGGGGCGGGGGTAGCCAAAAACATTCAGTACTTC
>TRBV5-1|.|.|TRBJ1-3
CASSLQGLSGNTIYF
TGCGCCAGCAGCTTGCAGGGCCTCTCTGGAAACACCATATATTTT
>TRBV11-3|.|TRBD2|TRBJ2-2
CASRVTSGGAGGELFF
TGTGCCAGCAGAGTGACTAGCGGGGGGGCAGGCGGGGAGCTGTTTTTT
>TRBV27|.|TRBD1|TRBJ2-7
CASSPGTGGAYEQYF
TGTGCCAGCAGTCCTGGGACAGGGGGGGCCTACGAGCAGTACTTC
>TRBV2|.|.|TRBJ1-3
CASSERAGPDPGNTIYF
TGTGCCAGCAGTGAAAGGGCAGGCCCTGATCCTGGAAACACCATATATTTT
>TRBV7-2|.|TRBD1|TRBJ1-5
CASSSQTGISQPQHF
TGTGCCAGCAGCTCCCAGACAGGGATTAGTCAGCCCCAGCATTTT
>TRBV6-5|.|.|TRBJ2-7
CASRKKGGEAYEQYF
TGTGCCAGCAGAAAGAAGGGTGGCGAAGCCTACGAGCAGTACTTC
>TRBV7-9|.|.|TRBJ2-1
CASSPVEGAKVNEQFF
TGTGCCAGCAGCCCGGTGGAGGGGGCGAAGGTAAATGAGCAGTTCTTC
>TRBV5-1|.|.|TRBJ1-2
CASSLGQGTYYGYTF
TGCGCCAGCAGCTTGGGCCAGGGGACATATTATGGCTACACCTTC
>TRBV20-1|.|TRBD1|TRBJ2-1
CSARRGPEFF
TGCAGTGCTAGGAGGGGGCCCGAGTTCTTC
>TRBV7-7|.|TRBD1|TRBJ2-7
CASSLADRGDYEQYF
TGTGCCAGCAGCTTAGCTGACAGGGGGGACTACGAGCAGTACTTC
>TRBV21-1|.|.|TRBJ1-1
CASSTQGEYTEAFF
TGTGCCAGCAGCACCCAGGGGGAGTACACTGAAGCTTTCTTT
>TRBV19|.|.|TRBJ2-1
CASSIEGSSYNEQFF
TGTGCCAGTAGTATCGAGGGAAGCTCCTACAATGAGCAGTTCTTC
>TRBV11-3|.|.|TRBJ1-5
CASSNSNQPQHF
TGTGCCAGTTCAAATAGCAATCAGCCCCAGCATTTT
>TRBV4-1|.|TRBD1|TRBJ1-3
CASSQDHTRQGSILKNTIYF
TGCGCCAGCAGCCAAGACCATACCCGACAGGGCTCTATCCTGAAAAACACCATATATTTT
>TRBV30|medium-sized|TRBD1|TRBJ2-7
CAWSVVGTGGNSYEQYF
TGTGCCTGGAGTGTTGTGGGGACAGGGGGCAACTCCTACGAGCAGTACTTC
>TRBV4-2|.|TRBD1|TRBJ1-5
CASSQDPGQGSSNQPQHF
TGTGCCAGCAGCCAAGATCCGGGACAGGGGTCTAGCAATCAGCCCCAGCATTTT
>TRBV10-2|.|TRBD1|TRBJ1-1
CASSEYRGGTEAFF
TGCGCCAGCAGTGAGTACAGGGGAGGCACTGAAGCTTTCTTT
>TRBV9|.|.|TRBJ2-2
CASSVETRLTNTGELFF
TGTGCCAGCAGCGTGGAGACTCGACTGACGAACACCGGGGAGCTGTTTTTT